These T cell receptor beta chains were read from a single sample in a study of radiotherapy plus CTLA-4 blockade in lung cancer. TCRdb's table, derived via immunoSEQ multiplex PCR, lists solely in-frame clones and lacks some. The table has 45,000 to 55,000 clones, 75% to 90% seen once. The source material was peripheral blood, sampled from a patient treated with radiotherapy plus ipilimumab. The receptors stem from a human donor with non-small cell lung cancer that progressed on radiotherapy plus ipilimumab. Some clones in this sample may be carry-over from other donors' samples. Each CDR3 is given with its conserved first and last residue. Each record gives: CDR3 protein, CDR3 DNA, D gene, V gene, J gene, clone size. D genes are given only for firm matches. The size of a clone is reported for some rows only, either as once, few or many, or as a class for expanded clones.

CDR3: CATSRFPQGQYEQYF
DNA: TGTGCCACCAGCAGATTTCCCCAGGGGCAGTACGAGCAGTACTTC
D: -
V: TRBV15
J: TRBJ2-7
size: few

CDR3: CASSLQRESNYGYTF
DNA: TGTGCCAGCAGTCTACAACGGGAGTCAAACTATGGCTACACCTTC
D: -
V: TRBV21-1
J: TRBJ1-2
size: -

CDR3: CSAHREEQYF
DNA: TGCAGTGCTCACAGGGAGGAGCAGTACTTC
D: -
V: TRBV20-1
J: TRBJ2-7
size: once

CDR3: CASSVGTSGSGYEQYF
DNA: TGTGCCAGCAGCGTAGGGACTAGCGGGAGCGGTTACGAGCAGTACTTC
D: TRBD2
V: TRBV9
J: TRBJ2-7
size: once

CDR3: CASSSPWRETDTQYF
DNA: TGTGCCAGCAGCTCCCCTTGGCGGGAGACAGATACGCAGTATTTT
D: TRBD2
V: TRBV11-2
J: TRBJ2-3
size: -

CDR3: CASSDPGGRTHEQFF
DNA: TGTGCCAGCAGTGACCCGGGAGGACGAACACATGAGCAGTTCTTC
D: TRBD2
V: TRBV6-4
J: TRBJ2-1
size: few

CDR3: CASSFPVTF
DNA: TGTGCCAGCAGCTTTCCAGTAACCTTC
D: -
V: TRBV5-8
J: TRBJ1-2
size: -

CDR3: CAISEYTDTQYF
DNA: TGTGCCATCAGTGAATATACAGATACGCAGTATTTT
D: -
V: TRBV10-3
J: TRBJ2-3
size: -

CDR3: CAWSGSLAVADTQYF
DNA: TGTGCCTGGAGTGGCTCCCTAGCGGTAGCAGATACGCAGTATTTT
D: TRBD2
V: TRBV30
J: TRBJ2-3
size: -

CDR3: CASSPRRGAYTEAFF
DNA: TGTGCCAGCAGCCCCCGTAGGGGCGCGTACACTGAAGCTTTCTTT
D: -
V: TRBV7-9
J: TRBJ1-1
size: -

CDR3: CASSTTGGVYEQYF
DNA: TGTGCCAGTAGTACAACAGGGGGCGTATACGAGCAGTACTTC
D: TRBD1
V: TRBV19
J: TRBJ2-7
size: -

CDR3: CASSGQVYEQYF
DNA: TGCGCCAGCAGCGGACAGGTTTACGAGCAGTACTTC
D: TRBD1
V: TRBV10-2
J: TRBJ2-7
size: -

CDR3: CASSLDSSRQYF
DNA: TGTGCCAGCAGCTTAGACTCCTCGCGGCAGTACTTC
D: -
V: TRBV7-2
J: TRBJ2-7
size: -

CDR3: CASSLAGGRLAGGDEQFF
DNA: TGTGCCAGCAGCTTAGCGGGTGGTCGACTAGCGGGGGGCGATGAGCAGTTCTTC
D: TRBD2
V: TRBV7-6
J: TRBJ2-1
size: -

CDR3: CSVTSGRRVEQFF
DNA: TGCAGCGTGACTAGCGGGAGAAGGGTTGAGCAGTTCTTC
D: TRBD2
V: TRBV29-1
J: TRBJ2-1
size: -

CDR3: CASSWTSTDTQYF
DNA: TGTGCCAGCAGCTGGACTAGCACAGATACGCAGTATTTT
D: -
V: TRBV7-8
J: TRBJ2-3
size: -

CDR3: CATSRGGMTGVEGYTF
DNA: TGTGCCACCAGCAGAGGTGGGATGACAGGGGTGGAAGGCTACACCTTC
D: TRBD1
V: TRBV15
J: TRBJ1-2
size: -

CDR3: CASSDQGGNTIYF
DNA: TGTGCCAGCAGTGACCAGGGAGGAAACACCATATATTTT
D: -
V: TRBV2
J: TRBJ1-3
size: -

CDR3: CASSLGGAHREQYF
DNA: TGTGCCAGCAGCTTAGGTGGGGCTCATAGGGAGCAGTACTTC
D: -
V: TRBV7-8
J: TRBJ2-7
size: -

CDR3: CASSPRTGAFSGNTIYF
DNA: TGTGCCAGCAGCCCCAGGACAGGGGCCTTCTCTGGAAACACCATATATTTT
D: TRBD1
V: TRBV5-6
J: TRBJ1-3
size: -

CDR3: CASSPTSGGSEQYF
DNA: TGTGCCAGCTCACCAACCTCCGGGGGGAGTGAGCAGTACTTC
D: TRBD2
V: TRBV18
J: TRBJ2-7
size: -

CDR3: CASSQAGGSYNEQFF
DNA: TGTGCCAGCAGCCAAGCGGGAGGGTCGTACAATGAGCAGTTCTTC
D: TRBD2
V: TRBV7-2
J: TRBJ2-1
size: -

CDR3: CAISGGPNEKLFF
DNA: TGTGCCATCAGTGGAGGGCCTAATGAAAAACTGTTTTTT
D: -
V: TRBV10-3
J: TRBJ1-4
size: -

CDR3: CASSHEIRAGVETQYF
DNA: TGTGCCAGCAGCCACGAAATTCGAGCGGGAGTAGAGACCCAGTACTTC
D: TRBD2
V: TRBV4-2
J: TRBJ2-5
size: -

CDR3: CASSATSGGFTDTQYF
DNA: TGTGCCAGCAGCGCGACTAGCGGGGGGTTCACAGATACGCAGTATTTT
D: TRBD2
V: TRBV7-2
J: TRBJ2-3
size: -

CDR3: CASSYPKGGLVGELFF
DNA: TGTGCCAGCAGTTACCCCAAGGGGGGGCTTGTCGGGGAGCTGTTTTTT
D: -
V: TRBV6-6
J: TRBJ2-2
size: -

CDR3: CASSYGQSGYGYTF
DNA: TGTGCCAGCAGCTACGGACAGTCTGGGTATGGCTACACCTTC
D: -
V: TRBV7-9
J: TRBJ1-2
size: -

CDR3: CASSAGTGWEKLFF
DNA: TGTGCCAGCAGCGCCGGGACAGGGTGGGAAAAACTGTTTTTT
D: TRBD1
V: TRBV5-4
J: TRBJ1-4
size: few

CDR3: CASSIQVEAFF
DNA: TGTGCCAGCAGCATCCAGGTTGAAGCTTTCTTT
D: -
V: TRBV11-2
J: TRBJ1-1
size: -

CDR3: CASSEIAGEKLFF
DNA: TGTGCCAGCAGTGAAATAGCCGGAGAAAAACTGTTTTTT
D: -
V: TRBV2
J: TRBJ1-4
size: -

CDR3: CAIRTGTSGTNTGELFF
DNA: TGTGCCATCAGGACCGGGACTAGCGGTACGAACACCGGGGAGCTGTTTTTT
D: TRBD2
V: TRBV10-3
J: TRBJ2-2
size: -

CDR3: CATGQAQNTEAFF
DNA: TGTGCCACAGGACAGGCCCAAAACACTGAAGCTTTCTTT
D: TRBD1
V: TRBV2
J: TRBJ1-1
size: -

CDR3: CATGGPQLNEKLFF
DNA: TGTGCCACCGGGGGTCCGCAGCTCAATGAAAAACTGTTTTTT
D: -
V: TRBV7-2
J: TRBJ1-4
size: -

CDR3: CASSPETTTVTYEQYF
DNA: TGCGCCAGCAGCCCAGAGACAACGACAGTTACCTACGAGCAGTACTTC
D: -
V: TRBV5-1
J: TRBJ2-7
size: many

CDR3: CASSDLAGPLTGELFF
DNA: TGTGCCAGCAGTGATTTAGCGGGGCCCCTCACCGGGGAGCTGTTTTTT
D: TRBD2
V: TRBV6-1
J: TRBJ2-2
size: -

CDR3: CAISEGGSIDEQYF
DNA: TGTGCCATCAGTGAAGGCGGGAGTATAGACGAGCAGTACTTC
D: TRBD2
V: TRBV10-3
J: TRBJ2-7
size: -

CDR3: CASSEGQKNYGYTF
DNA: TGTGCCAGCAGCGAGGGACAGAAGAACTATGGCTACACCTTC
D: TRBD1
V: TRBV5-6
J: TRBJ1-2
size: -

CDR3: CASSNGGFTEASF
DNA: TGTGCCAGCAGTAACGGGGGTTTCACTGAAGCTTCCTTT
D: -
V: TRBV27
J: TRBJ1-1
size: -

CDR3: CASSSPRGRWTEAFF
DNA: TGTGCCAGCAGCTCCCCCCGCGGGAGATGGACTGAAGCTTTCTTT
D: -
V: TRBV7-2
J: TRBJ1-1
size: -

CDR3: CASSLGRGRRQPQHF
DNA: TGTGCCAGCAGCTTGGGTCGGGGTCGGAGGCAGCCCCAGCATTTT
D: -
V: TRBV5-8
J: TRBJ1-5
size: -

CDR3: CASSKPAGRNTEAFF
DNA: TGTGCCAGCAGCAAGCCAGCAGGGCGGAACACTGAAGCTTTCTTT
D: -
V: TRBV11-3
J: TRBJ1-1
size: -

CDR3: CASSSGTGQDSNQPQHF
DNA: TGTGCCAGCAGCTCTGGGACGGGACAAGATAGCAATCAGCCCCAGCATTTT
D: -
V: TRBV7-8
J: TRBJ1-5
size: once

CDR3: CASSLGRGYHYEQYF
DNA: TGTGCCAGCAGTTTGGGGAGGGGGTACCACTACGAGCAGTACTTC
D: -
V: TRBV27
J: TRBJ2-7
size: -

CDR3: CSVATDREDSPLHF
DNA: TGCAGCGTCGCCACCGACAGGGAGGACTCACCCCTCCACTTT
D: TRBD1
V: TRBV29-1
J: TRBJ1-6
size: -

CDR3: CSAKNRAIQYF
DNA: TGCAGTGCAAAAAACAGGGCCATTCAGTACTTC
D: -
V: TRBV20-1
J: TRBJ2-4
size: -

CDR3: CASRTLDTEAFF
DNA: TGTGCCAGTAGGACACTAGACACTGAAGCTTTCTTT
D: -
V: TRBV19
J: TRBJ1-1
size: medium-sized

CDR3: CSVVRDKVDTEAFF
DNA: TGCAGCGTTGTTCGGGACAAGGTGGACACTGAAGCTTTCTTT
D: -
V: TRBV29-1
J: TRBJ1-1
size: -

CDR3: CASSDWQGAEGYTF
DNA: TGTGCCAGCAGTGATTGGCAGGGGGCGGAGGGCTACACCTTC
D: TRBD1
V: TRBV25-1
J: TRBJ1-2
size: -

CDR3: CASSQGTGELGNTIYF
DNA: TGCGCCAGCAGCCAGGGGACAGGAGAGTTGGGAAACACCATATATTTT
D: TRBD1
V: TRBV4-3
J: TRBJ1-3
size: once

CDR3: CASSLPGQGTNIQYF
DNA: TGTGCCAGCAGCCTGCCGGGACAGGGGACGAACATTCAGTACTTC
D: TRBD1
V: TRBV5-4
J: TRBJ2-4
size: -

CDR3: CASRSSEGGMNTEAFF
DNA: TGTGCCAGCAGGTCCAGCGAGGGGGGGATGAACACTGAAGCTTTCTTT
D: -
V: TRBV7-2
J: TRBJ1-1
size: -

CDR3: CASSDSNGGTDTQYF
DNA: TGTGCCAGCAGTGACTCGAACGGGGGCACAGATACGCAGTATTTT
D: -
V: TRBV6-4
J: TRBJ2-3
size: few

CDR3: CASSLGTQQTTGELFF
DNA: TGTGCCAGCAGCCTCGGGACTCAGCAGACAACCGGGGAGCTGTTTTTT
D: -
V: TRBV9
J: TRBJ2-2
size: -

CDR3: CASRISLTDTQYF
DNA: TGCGCCAGCAGGATTAGCTTAACAGATACGCAGTATTTT
D: -
V: TRBV5-1
J: TRBJ2-3
size: -

CDR3: CASSLSSVQPQHF
DNA: TGTGCCAGCAGTTTATCTTCGGTCCAGCCCCAGCATTTT
D: -
V: TRBV27
J: TRBJ1-5
size: -

CDR3: CASRTDMNTEAFF
DNA: TGTGCCAGCAGGACAGATATGAACACTGAAGCTTTCTTT
D: -
V: TRBV6-5
J: TRBJ1-1
size: -